This T cell receptor (beta chain) appears in the sequencing data of a study of cytomegalovirus exposure and HLA in healthy donors. Background on the study: The same platform was used for the roughly 120 validation repertoires as for the approximately 730 first-cohort repertoires, as reported in a later analysis. The study's findings and limits: Cytomegalovirus-associated TCR beta chains were listed, numbering 150 to 200. In vitro work confirmed that a few CMV-associated chains recognize CMV antigens. Rarity marked most TCR sequences, yet some public TCRs occurred in many donors.

TCRdb keeps only in-frame clones here, not all; method: immunoSEQ multiplex PCR. The sample has 86,000 or so clones, almost 97% seen once. There are 15 residues in the CDR3. V shed 6 bases and J shed 2 bases, with 14 bases lying between them. The table lists this clone with a few counts. Antigen unknown. The sample was PBMCs. The genes are TRBV6-7 and TRBJ1-5; D possibly corresponds to TRBD1 (5 bases). TRBV6-7 is treated as an ORF (open reading frame) with a function not yet certain. The source of this sequence is a man aged 18 to 29 in good health and CMV-seropositive. CDR3 amino acids: CASRSDTECNQPQHF. The CDR3 coding sequence is TGTGCCAGCAGATCGGACACGGAGTGCAATCAGCCCCAGCATTTT.